Sequencing of this T cell receptor (beta chain) was carried out in a study of T cells in narcolepsy. Study-level information: Donors had narcolepsy type 1 or type 2, or were healthy controls.

CDR1 is MNHEY and CDR2 is SVGAGI in the germline V gene. The V and J ends lost 7 bases and 3 bases, in that order; junction bases with no gene match: 5. CDR3 length: 14 amino acids. This clone was counted a single time. Its target is not known. Clones were sequenced by immunoSEQ multiplex PCR, and TCRdb holds only the in-frame ones, with some missing. The sample includes approximately 35,000 clones, 65% to 85% of them seen just once. Study-level points and caveats: Some memory CD4+ repertoires had no autoreactive clone sequences. Autoreactive HCRT-specific and TRIB2-specific clonotypes were marked in same-patient CSF-versus-blood CD4+ comparisons. Blood of same and different patients, but not healthy controls, reportedly held recurring autoreactive clonotypes.

This rearrangement joins TRBV6-5 to TRBJ2-1; 8 positions match TRBD1. Sequences were obtained from memory (CD45RA-) CD4+ T cells from blood. The clonotype comes from a human donor in good health. The CDR3 sequence: CASNRGSSYNEQFF. DNA for the CDR3: TGTGCCAGCAACAGGGGGTCGAGCTACAATGAGCAGTTCTTC.